This passage covers 15 T cell receptor beta chains from one sample sequenced in a study of naive and memory T cell subsets. Study-level findings and limits: Naive repertoires, especially CD8, held a few larger clonotypes, possibly memory cells re-expressing CD45RA.

The beta constant-region primer was an equimolar mix of two oligonucleotides covering TRBC1 and TRBC2. Ligated cDNA was amplified by four rounds of PCR with nested alpha and beta constant-region primers and SP2. TCRdb processed the UMI-ligation and nested PCR reads anew with MiXCR; each CDR3 protein has one entry. In the table there are around 93,000 distinct CDR3 sequences, about 11% of which are singletons. Which antigens these TCRs recognize remains unknown. Sequenced material: naive CD4+ T cells from blood. The receptors stem from a human donor in good health.

As DNA, the CDR3 is TGTGCCAGCAGCCACCTTGCGGCAGAATTTGATTTGGGTGGCTACACCTTC. Translated: CASSHLAAEFDLGGYTF. The chain couples TRBV7-2 to TRBJ1-2; D not resolved. There are 17 residues in the CDR3. Germline assignment: CDR1 SGHTA and CDR2 FQGNSA. Deletions cut 5 bases from V and 7 bases from J, with 26 bases between.

This clonotype was detected ten times or more. The gene calls are TRBV12-3 or TRBV12-4 and TRBJ2-1, with 8 bases fitting TRBD1. The CDR3 consists of 14 residues. V shed 3 bases, J shed 5 bases, and the junction held 3 bases outside the gene matches. CDR3 loop: CASSLGTGNNEQFF. The CDR3 DNA sequence: TGTGCCAGCAGTTTGGGGACAGGCAACAATGAGCAGTTCTTC.

This sequence joins TRBV9 and TRBJ1-1, with a possible D match to TRBD1 (5 bases). Trimming shortened V by 5 bases and J by 1 base, and 15 bases separated the two germline ends. Per germline, CDR1 SGDLS and CDR2 YYNGEE. This CDR3 region has 15 residues. Written as DNA, the CDR3 is TGTGCCAGCAGTCGGGGGTGGGTCGGGAACACTGAAGCTTTCTTT. Translating it yields CASSRGWVGNTEAFF.

This clonotype was detected ten times or more. The chain joins TRBV2 to TRBJ1-5; 7 bases map to TRBD1. The germline V gene has CDR1 SNHLY and CDR2 FYNNEI. V gave up 6 bases and J gave up 3 bases; unmatched junction bases: 8. This CDR3 has 15 amino acids. The chain's CDR3 is CASRAEQGYNQPQHF. The CDR3 bases are TGTGCCAGCAGGGCTGAACAGGGGTACAATCAGCCCCAGCATTTT. Combining the CDR3 with reference TRBV2 and TRBJ1-5 gives the whole variable domain EPEVTQTPSHQVTQMGQEVILRCVPISNHLYFYWYRQILGQKVEFLVSFYNNEISEKSEIFDDQFSVERPDGSNFTLKIRSTKLEDSAMYFCASRAEQGYNQPQHFGDGTRLSIL.

The table lists this clonotype with many counts. The chain uses TRBV6-5 and TRBJ2-5; 7 bases are shared with TRBD1. The CDR3 loop spans 16 amino acids. The V gene's germline CDR1 is MNHEY and CDR2 SVGAGI. The V gene end was trimmed by 2 bases and the J gene end by 3 bases; junction bases not matched to a gene: 9. The CDR3 DNA follows: TGTGCCAGCAGTTACGCCGGACAGGTTGGGGAAGAGACCCAGTACTTC. It encodes CASSYAGQVGEETQYF.

This clonotype was detected only a few times. This chain links TRBV7-9 with TRBJ1-4; no reliable D call. The CDR3 is made up of 11 amino acids. CDR1 SEHNR and CDR2 FQNEAQ come from the germline V gene (reference sequence). V was trimmed by 8 bases and J by 7 bases, leaving 8 bases between them. For the CDR3, the DNA is TGTGCCAGCCCCATCGGTGAAAAACTGTTTTTT. Translating it yields CASPIGEKLFF.

This clonotype was seen a few times. This sequence joins TRBV6-6 and TRBJ1-1, with no clear D. The V end was cut by 11 bases, the J end by 2 bases, with 15 bases between. The CDR3 spans 13 residues. CDR1 and CDR2 (germline): MNHNY, SVGAGI (reference sequence). The CDR3 DNA reads TGTGCCGGGAAAAAGGAGGTAAACACTGAAGCTTTCTTT. This sequence encodes CAGKKEVNTEAFF.

The table lists this clonotype with a few counts. The J gene is TRBJ2-5, the V gene TRBV7-3; D perhaps matches TRBD2 (7 bases). Germline lookup yields CDR1 SGHTA and CDR2 FQGTGA. The CDR3 covers 14 residues. V was trimmed by 5 bases and J by 4 bases, leaving 14 bases between them. CDR3 amino acids: CASSPRGAGETQYF. The CDR3 DNA reads as TGTGCCAGCAGCCCCCGGGGGGCGGGAGAGACCCAGTACTTC.

This clonotype was counted between two and nine times. The J gene is TRBJ2-7, the V gene TRBV27; TRBD2 aligns across 8 bases. V trimming: 5 bases; J trimming: 5 bases; junction bases outside the gene matches: 8. The CDR3 consists of 14 residues. Germline V gene sequence: CDR1 MNHEY, CDR2 SMNVEV (reference sequence). The CDR3 reads CASSVGLGGDEQYF. DNA of the CDR3: TGTGCCAGCAGTGTGGGACTAGGAGGGGACGAGCAGTACTTC.

V is TRBV29-1 and J is TRBJ2-5; 9 bases fit TRBD2. Per germline, CDR1 SQVTM and CDR2 ANQGSEA. Trimming took 6 bases from V and 0 from J; bases not matched to a gene: 17. CDR3 length: 18 residues. CDR3 amino acids: CSVSHGQRGATYQETQYF. The DNA of the CDR3 is TGCAGCGTCTCCCACGGGCAGCGGGGGGCGACGTACCAAGAGACCCAGTACTTC. Filled out from reference TRBV29-1 and TRBJ2-5, the complete variable domain reads SAVISQKPSRDICQRGTSLTIQCQVDSQVTMMFWYRQQPGQSLTLIATANQGSEATYESGFVIDKFPISRPNLTFSTLTVSNMSPEDSSIYLCSVSHGQRGATYQETQYFGPGTRLLVL.

This clonotype was found many times. V usage is TRBV2 and J usage is TRBJ1-5, with D perhaps matching TRBD1 (6 bases). CDR1 is SNHLY, CDR2 FYNNEI, per germline. The CDR3 is 13 amino acids. Trimming stripped 7 bases from V and 1 base from J, with 8 bases between. DNA for the CDR3: TGTGCCAGCAACAGGGACAGCAATCAGCCCCAGCATTTT. It specifies CASNRDSNQPQHF. Full variable domain (outside the CDR3, taken from reference TRBV2 and TRBJ1-5): EPEVTQTPSHQVTQMGQEVILRCVPISNHLYFYWYRQILGQKVEFLVSFYNNEISEKSEIFDDQFSVERPDGSNFTLKIRSTKLEDSAMYFCASNRDSNQPQHFGDGTRLSIL.

This clonotype was seen ten or more times. The genes are TRBV20-1 and TRBJ1-6; 8 bases match TRBD1. The CDR3 runs to 15 residues. Germline V lookup: CDR1 DFQATT, CDR2 SNEGSKA (reference sequence). Unmatched junction bases numbered 4, after V lost 1 base and J lost 5 bases. CDR3 nucleotides: TGCAGTGCTAGAGTCTGGACAGGGCATAATTCACCCCTCCACTTT. Translating gives CSARVWTGHNSPLHF.

The table lists this clonotype with many counts. V usage is TRBV7-9 and J usage is TRBJ2-7, with no clear D. This CDR3 is 13 amino acids long. Germline CDR1 SEHNR, CDR2 FQNEAQ (reference sequence). Trimming took off 5 bases at V and 6 bases at J, with 14 bases between the two ends. The CDR3 nucleotides read TGTGCCAGCAGCACACGATCGCCGGGCGAGCAGTACTTC. The encoded protein is CASSTRSPGEQYF.

This clonotype was observed a few times. This chain uses TRBV29-1 with TRBJ2-3; TRBD2 matches at 11 bases. CDR1 and CDR2 (germline): SQVTM, ANQGSEA. The CDR3 has 15 residues. The V segment lost 7 bases and the J segment 6 bases; nucleotides outside the gene matches: 12. The chain's CDR3 is CSARPVLAGADTQYF. The CDR3 DNA follows: TGCAGCGCCCGCCCCGTACTAGCGGGAGCTGATACGCAGTATTTT.

The chain couples TRBV12-3 or TRBV12-4 to TRBJ2-7; the match to TRBD1 covers 10 bases. The CDR3 is 15 residues long. Trimming cost V 7 bases and J 3 bases; bases outside gene matches: 9. CDR3 protein: CASIRDRGRDYEQYF. Here the CDR3 DNA reads TGTGCCAGCATCCGAGACAGGGGGCGAGACTACGAGCAGTACTTC.